Listed below are T cell receptor beta chains from one sample, sequenced in a study of T cells after yellow fever vaccination. TCRdb re-analysed the 5' RACE reads in MiXCR, keeping a single row per CDR3 protein. This table has almost 600,000 distinct CDR3 sequences, roughly 14% appearing once. Source: PBMCs, taken on the day of the yellow fever booster vaccination. These receptors came from a young man who received the YFV17D yellow fever vaccine. Both conserved end residues are part of each CDR3. A D gene is named only where the DNA matches it firmly. Only some rows state a clone size, as once, few, many or a class for expanded clones.

v_call: TRBV20-1
d_call: NA
clone_size: few
j_call: TRBJ2-3
cdr3_nt: TGCAGTGCTGGGCGGTACAATCCGTACCCAGATACGCAGTATTTT
cdr3_aa: CSAGRYNPYPDTQYF

v_call: TRBV24-1
d_call: TRBD1
clone_size: few
j_call: TRBJ2-2
cdr3_nt: TGTGCCACCAGTGATGTCGGGACAGGGAACACCGGGGAGCTGTTTTTT
cdr3_aa: CATSDVGTGNTGELFF

v_call: TRBV5-1
d_call: TRBD2
clone_size: few
j_call: TRBJ2-1
cdr3_nt: TGCGCCAGCGGTGGACTAGCGGGGTACAATGAGCAGTTCTTC
cdr3_aa: CASGGLAGYNEQFF

v_call: TRBV20-1
d_call: TRBD2
clone_size: NA
j_call: TRBJ2-3
cdr3_nt: TGCAGTGCTAGCGGTAGCGGGAGTTCGTCAGATACGCAGTATTTT
cdr3_aa: CSASGSGSSSDTQYF

v_call: TRBV20-1
d_call: TRBD2
clone_size: NA
j_call: TRBJ2-1
cdr3_nt: TGCAGTGCTAGAGTGGGGGAGGGGACTAGTTCCTACAATGAGCAGTTCTTC
cdr3_aa: CSARVGEGTSSYNEQFF

v_call: TRBV3-1
d_call: TRBD2
clone_size: many
j_call: TRBJ2-7
cdr3_nt: TGTGCCAGCAGCCAATCCGGGACTAGGACCTTGGAGCAGTACTTC
cdr3_aa: CASSQSGTRTLEQYF

v_call: TRBV7-2
d_call: NA
clone_size: NA
j_call: TRBJ1-5
cdr3_nt: TGTGCCAGCAGCTTATATCCCCCCGAGACCCATCAGCCCCAGCATTTT
cdr3_aa: CASSLYPPETHQPQHF

v_call: TRBV4-3
d_call: NA
clone_size: few
j_call: TRBJ2-1
cdr3_nt: TGCGCCAGCAGCCAGCCACCCGCCAATGAGCAGTTCTTC
cdr3_aa: CASSQPPANEQFF

v_call: TRBV20-1
d_call: TRBD2
clone_size: NA
j_call: TRBJ2-1
cdr3_nt: TGCAGTGCTATAGGACTAGCGGACTACAATGAGCAGTTCTTC
cdr3_aa: CSAIGLADYNEQFF

v_call: TRBV7-9
d_call: NA
clone_size: NA
j_call: TRBJ1-2
cdr3_nt: TGTGCCAGCAGCACAGGACTTGGCTACACCTTC
cdr3_aa: CASSTGLGYTF

v_call: TRBV5-1
d_call: NA
clone_size: many
j_call: TRBJ1-1
cdr3_nt: TGCGCCAGCAGCTTAGGACAGAGTAACACTGAAGCTTTCTTT
cdr3_aa: CASSLGQSNTEAFF

v_call: TRBV10-3
d_call: NA
clone_size: NA
j_call: TRBJ2-7
cdr3_nt: TGTGCCATCAGCCCCCCAACCGGGTACGAGCAGTACTTC
cdr3_aa: CAISPPTGYEQYF

v_call: TRBV27
d_call: NA
clone_size: few
j_call: TRBJ2-1
cdr3_nt: TGTGCCAGCAGTTTAGCAGGGAGGAATGAGCAGTTCTTC
cdr3_aa: CASSLAGRNEQFF

v_call: TRBV6-1
d_call: TRBD2
clone_size: NA
j_call: TRBJ2-4
cdr3_nt: TGTGCCAGCAGTCCCCGTAGCGGGAGGGCCGCCAAAAACATTCAGTACTTC
cdr3_aa: CASSPRSGRAAKNIQYF

v_call: TRBV18
d_call: NA
clone_size: NA
j_call: TRBJ1-6
cdr3_nt: TGTGCCAGCTCACCCCAGGGTAATTCACCCCTCCACTTT
cdr3_aa: CASSPQGNSPLHF

v_call: TRBV7-3
d_call: TRBD2
clone_size: NA
j_call: TRBJ2-1
cdr3_nt: TGTGCCAGCAGCCCTCCTGCGGGAGGGGGTGAGCAGTTCTTC
cdr3_aa: CASSPPAGGGEQFF

v_call: TRBV24-1
d_call: TRBD1
clone_size: NA
j_call: TRBJ2-7
cdr3_nt: TGTGCCACCAGTGAGACAGGGGCAGCCTACGAGCAGTACTTC
cdr3_aa: CATSETGAAYEQYF

v_call: TRBV20-1
d_call: NA
clone_size: few
j_call: TRBJ2-7
cdr3_nt: TGCAGTGCTAGTTCCTACAGCCACGAGCAGTACTTC
cdr3_aa: CSASSYSHEQYF

v_call: TRBV3-1
d_call: NA
clone_size: few
j_call: TRBJ1-4
cdr3_nt: TGTGCCAGCAGCCATCAGGGGAGGCGTGAAAAACTGTTTTTT
cdr3_aa: CASSHQGRREKLFF

v_call: TRBV12-3/TRBV12-4
d_call: NA
clone_size: few
j_call: TRBJ2-5
cdr3_nt: TGTGCCAGCAGTCCGGTGGGGGTGCCGTTAGAGACCCAGTACTTC
cdr3_aa: CASSPVGVPLETQYF

v_call: TRBV28
d_call: NA
clone_size: few
j_call: TRBJ2-1
cdr3_nt: TGTGCCAGCAGTTTCTTCGGCGGAGGCAACAATGAGCAGTTCTTC
cdr3_aa: CASSFFGGGNNEQFF

v_call: TRBV7-9
d_call: TRBD1
clone_size: few
j_call: TRBJ1-4
cdr3_nt: TGTGCCAGCAGCTTAAGGCTACGGACAGGGGTTTATGAAAAACTGTTTTTT
cdr3_aa: CASSLRLRTGVYEKLFF

v_call: TRBV5-1
d_call: TRBD1
clone_size: NA
j_call: TRBJ2-2
cdr3_nt: TGCGCCAGCAGCTCGACAGGGGGTATCGGGGAGCTGTTTTTT
cdr3_aa: CASSSTGGIGELFF

v_call: TRBV6-2/TRBV6-3
d_call: TRBD2
clone_size: NA
j_call: TRBJ2-7
cdr3_nt: TGTGCCAGCAGTTTCCACCTATCGGCGGGAGGAACTACCTACGAGCAGTACTTC
cdr3_aa: CASSFHLSAGGTTYEQYF

v_call: TRBV5-4
d_call: TRBD2
clone_size: NA
j_call: TRBJ2-3
cdr3_nt: TGTGCCAGCAGCTACCCGGGACTAGGAGGTCATACGCAGTATTTT
cdr3_aa: CASSYPGLGGHTQYF

v_call: TRBV27
d_call: TRBD2
clone_size: NA
j_call: TRBJ2-6
cdr3_nt: TGTGCCAGCAGTCTCAGCGGGGTTAGCTCTGGGGCCAACGTCCTGACTTTC
cdr3_aa: CASSLSGVSSGANVLTF

v_call: TRBV27
d_call: TRBD1
clone_size: few
j_call: TRBJ2-7
cdr3_nt: TGTGCCAGCAGTTCCACAGGGGATTCCTACGAGCAGTACTTC
cdr3_aa: CASSSTGDSYEQYF

v_call: TRBV20-1
d_call: NA
clone_size: few
j_call: TRBJ2-7
cdr3_nt: TGCAGTGCAAAAGGGCAGGTCTCCTACGAGCAGTACTTC
cdr3_aa: CSAKGQVSYEQYF

v_call: TRBV24-1
d_call: TRBD2
clone_size: NA
j_call: TRBJ2-1
cdr3_nt: TGTGCCACCAGTGATTCGGGGACTAGCGAAAACAATGAGCAGTTCTTC
cdr3_aa: CATSDSGTSENNEQFF

v_call: TRBV10-3
d_call: TRBD1
clone_size: NA
j_call: TRBJ1-1
cdr3_nt: TGTGCCATCAGTGAGGGATTCAGGGACAGCCAGATTATGAACACTGAAGCTTTCTTT
cdr3_aa: CAISEGFRDSQIMNTEAFF

v_call: TRBV7-9
d_call: NA
clone_size: once
j_call: TRBJ2-6
cdr3_nt: TGTGCCAGCAGCGCGGACCTCTCTGGGGCCAACGTCCTGACTTTC
cdr3_aa: CASSADLSGANVLTF

v_call: TRBV10-2
d_call: TRBD2
clone_size: many
j_call: TRBJ2-1
cdr3_nt: TGCGCCAGCAACGGACTAGATAACAATGAGCAGTTCTTC
cdr3_aa: CASNGLDNNEQFF

v_call: TRBV20-1
d_call: NA
clone_size: NA
j_call: TRBJ1-1
cdr3_nt: TGCAGTGCCGGGGGGTATAACGCTGAAGCTTTCTTT
cdr3_aa: CSAGGYNAEAFF

v_call: TRBV27
d_call: NA
clone_size: many
j_call: TRBJ2-3
cdr3_nt: TGTGCCAGCAGTTCCCGGTCCGCAGATACGCAGTATTTT
cdr3_aa: CASSSRSADTQYF

v_call: TRBV25-1
d_call: TRBD2
clone_size: NA
j_call: TRBJ2-5
cdr3_nt: TGTGCCAGCAGTGAATCCCGACTAGCGGGAGAGCAAGAGACCCAGTACTTC
cdr3_aa: CASSESRLAGEQETQYF

v_call: TRBV18
d_call: NA
clone_size: few
j_call: TRBJ1-6
cdr3_nt: TGTGCCAGCTCACCACTCGGAGCAACCTATAATTCACCCCTCCACTTT
cdr3_aa: CASSPLGATYNSPLHF

v_call: TRBV5-1
d_call: NA
clone_size: few
j_call: TRBJ2-2
cdr3_nt: TGCGCCAGCAACCTTCGGGCGCAGGGCGAGCACACCGGGGAGCTGTTTTTT
cdr3_aa: CASNLRAQGEHTGELFF

v_call: TRBV4-2
d_call: NA
clone_size: once
j_call: TRBJ2-2
cdr3_nt: TGTGCCAGCAGCCAAAAGGAGGCGGGACCGAACACCGGGGAGCTGTTTTTT
cdr3_aa: CASSQKEAGPNTGELFF

v_call: TRBV5-1
d_call: NA
clone_size: few
j_call: TRBJ2-1
cdr3_nt: TGCGCCAGCAGCTTACAGGGCTCGGCCTACAATGAGCAGTTCTTC
cdr3_aa: CASSLQGSAYNEQFF

v_call: TRBV3-1
d_call: NA
clone_size: NA
j_call: TRBJ2-7
cdr3_nt: TGTGCCTGCAGCCGCACCCCTAGGGGTTTCCACGAGCAGTACTTC
cdr3_aa: CACSRTPRGFHEQYF

v_call: TRBV5-1
d_call: TRBD1
clone_size: NA
j_call: TRBJ2-7
cdr3_nt: TGCGCCAGCAGCTTGATCGACACCTTCAGGGGGCCATTCTACGAGCAGTACTTC
cdr3_aa: CASSLIDTFRGPFYEQYF

v_call: TRBV20-1
d_call: NA
clone_size: NA
j_call: TRBJ2-2
cdr3_nt: TGCAGTGCCACCGGGACCGCCGGGGAGCTGTTTTTT
cdr3_aa: CSATGTAGELFF

v_call: TRBV5-1
d_call: NA
clone_size: NA
j_call: TRBJ2-5
cdr3_nt: TGCGCCAGCATGTCACCGGGACTAGAGACCCAGTACTTC
cdr3_aa: CASMSPGLETQYF

v_call: TRBV12-3/TRBV12-4
d_call: NA
clone_size: NA
j_call: TRBJ2-7
cdr3_nt: TGTGCCAGCAGTTTAGCCCGGGTCCCTACCTACGAGCAGTACTTC
cdr3_aa: CASSLARVPTYEQYF

v_call: TRBV20-1
d_call: TRBD2
clone_size: few
j_call: TRBJ2-3
cdr3_nt: TGCAGTGGAGCTAGCGGGAGTTCTCTTACAGATACGCAGTATTTT
cdr3_aa: CSGASGSSLTDTQYF

v_call: TRBV5-1
d_call: TRBD1
clone_size: few
j_call: TRBJ1-5
cdr3_nt: TGCGCCAGCAGCCCGGGACAGGGGATCTATCAGCCCCAGCATTTT
cdr3_aa: CASSPGQGIYQPQHF

v_call: TRBV6-5
d_call: NA
clone_size: NA
j_call: TRBJ2-5
cdr3_nt: TGTGCCAGCAGTTACTCGATGATCCAAGAGACCCAGTACTTC
cdr3_aa: CASSYSMIQETQYF

v_call: TRBV6-1
d_call: NA
clone_size: few
j_call: TRBJ2-5
cdr3_nt: TGTGCCAGCAAAGACTACCCATACCAAGAGACCCAGTACTTC
cdr3_aa: CASKDYPYQETQYF

v_call: TRBV7-2
d_call: NA
clone_size: NA
j_call: TRBJ2-7
cdr3_nt: TGTGCCAGCAGCTTACGCAGGGGAGGCGAGCAGTACTTC
cdr3_aa: CASSLRRGGEQYF

v_call: TRBV12-3/TRBV12-4
d_call: TRBD2
clone_size: NA
j_call: TRBJ2-7
cdr3_nt: TGTGCCAGCACCGGGGCTAGCGGATATTACGAGCAGTACTTC
cdr3_aa: CASTGASGYYEQYF

v_call: TRBV29-1
d_call: NA
clone_size: NA
j_call: TRBJ2-7
cdr3_nt: TGCAGCGTTGCAGGGGCGTGGGAGCAGTACTTC
cdr3_aa: CSVAGAWEQYF

v_call: TRBV29-1
d_call: NA
clone_size: NA
j_call: TRBJ2-3
cdr3_nt: TGCAGCGTTGAAGAGGCTGACGGGACAGATACGCAGTATTTT
cdr3_aa: CSVEEADGTDTQYF

v_call: TRBV5-1
d_call: NA
clone_size: NA
j_call: TRBJ2-5
cdr3_nt: TGCGCCAGCACCCCCGGTCCGTACCAAGAGACCCAGTACTTC
cdr3_aa: CASTPGPYQETQYF

v_call: TRBV2
d_call: NA
clone_size: few
j_call: TRBJ1-1
cdr3_nt: TGTGCCAGCGGCCCCGGACTTGGAGCTTTCTTT
cdr3_aa: CASGPGLGAFF

v_call: TRBV7-2
d_call: TRBD2
clone_size: NA
j_call: TRBJ2-2
cdr3_nt: TGTGCCAGCAGCCCGACTAGCGGGAGCGGGGAGCTGTTTTTT
cdr3_aa: CASSPTSGSGELFF